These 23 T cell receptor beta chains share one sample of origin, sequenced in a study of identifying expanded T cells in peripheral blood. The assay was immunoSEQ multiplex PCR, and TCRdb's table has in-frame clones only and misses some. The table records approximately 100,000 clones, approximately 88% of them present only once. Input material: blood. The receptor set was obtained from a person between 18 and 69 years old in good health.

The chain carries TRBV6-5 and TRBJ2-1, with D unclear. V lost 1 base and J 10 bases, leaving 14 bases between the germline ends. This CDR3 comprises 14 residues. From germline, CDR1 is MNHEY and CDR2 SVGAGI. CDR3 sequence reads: CASSYYFPSREQFF. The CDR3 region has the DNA TGTGCCAGCAGTTACTACTTCCCCTCTCGAGAGCAGTTCTTC.

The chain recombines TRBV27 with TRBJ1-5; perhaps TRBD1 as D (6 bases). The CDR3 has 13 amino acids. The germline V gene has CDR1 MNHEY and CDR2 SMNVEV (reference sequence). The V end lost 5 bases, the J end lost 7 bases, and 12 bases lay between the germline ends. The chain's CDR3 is CASSHRADQPQHF. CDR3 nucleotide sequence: TGTGCCAGCAGTCACAGGGCCGACCAGCCCCAGCATTTT.

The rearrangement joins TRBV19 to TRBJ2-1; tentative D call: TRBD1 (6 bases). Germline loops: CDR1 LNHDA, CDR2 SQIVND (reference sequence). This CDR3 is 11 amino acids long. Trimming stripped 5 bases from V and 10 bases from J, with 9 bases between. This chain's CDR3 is CASSPGTEQFF. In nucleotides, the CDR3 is TGTGCCAGTAGTCCCGGGACAGAGCAGTTCTTC.

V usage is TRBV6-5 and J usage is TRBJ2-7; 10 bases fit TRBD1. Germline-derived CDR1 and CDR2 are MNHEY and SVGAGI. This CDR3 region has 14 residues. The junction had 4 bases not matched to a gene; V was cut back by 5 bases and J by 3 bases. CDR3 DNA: TGTGCCAGCAGTCGGACAGGGGGGATCTACGAGCAGTACTTC. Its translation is CASSRTGGIYEQYF.

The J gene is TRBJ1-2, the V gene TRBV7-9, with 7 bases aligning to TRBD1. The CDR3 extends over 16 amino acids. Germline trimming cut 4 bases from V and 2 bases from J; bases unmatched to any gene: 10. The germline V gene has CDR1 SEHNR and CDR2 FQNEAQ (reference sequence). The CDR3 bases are TGTGCCAGCAGCTCGTCGGTGGGCAGGGGGAACTATGGCTACACCTTC. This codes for CASSSSVGRGNYGYTF.

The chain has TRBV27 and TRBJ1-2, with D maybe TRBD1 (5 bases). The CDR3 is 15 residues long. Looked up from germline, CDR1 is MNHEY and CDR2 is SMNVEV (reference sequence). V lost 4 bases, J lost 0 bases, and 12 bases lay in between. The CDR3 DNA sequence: TGTGCCAGCAGTTCTAACAGGATAGCTAACTATGGCTACACCTTC. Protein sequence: CASSSNRIANYGYTF.

Written as DNA, the CDR3 is TGTGCCAGCAGTTTATATCCGCGGGGGGACGGCGAAAACACCATATATTTT. This translates into CASSLYPRGDGENTIYF. The chain links TRBV28 to TRBJ1-3, with D perhaps TRBD1 (5 bases). Deletions cut 1 base from V and 6 bases from J, with 19 bases between. This CDR3 has 17 residues. Germline V gene data show CDR1 as MDHEN and CDR2 as SYDVKM.

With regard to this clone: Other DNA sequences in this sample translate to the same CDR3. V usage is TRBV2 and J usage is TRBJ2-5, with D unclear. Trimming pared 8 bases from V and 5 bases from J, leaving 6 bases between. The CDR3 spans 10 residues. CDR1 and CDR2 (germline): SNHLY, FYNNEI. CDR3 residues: CASSEETQYF. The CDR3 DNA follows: TGTGCCAGCTCGGAGGAGACCCAGTACTTC. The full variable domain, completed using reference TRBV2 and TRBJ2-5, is EPEVTQTPSHQVTQMGQEVILRCVPISNHLYFYWYRQILGQKVEFLVSFYNNEISEKSEIFDDQFSVERPDGSNFTLKIRSTKLEDSAMYFCASSEETQYFGPGTRLLVL.

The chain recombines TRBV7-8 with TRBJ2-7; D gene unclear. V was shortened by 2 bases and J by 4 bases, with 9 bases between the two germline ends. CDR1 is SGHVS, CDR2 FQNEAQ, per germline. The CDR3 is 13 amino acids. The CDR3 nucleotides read TGTGCCAGCAGCTTACACACGCTTTACGAGCAGTACTTC. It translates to CASSLHTLYEQYF. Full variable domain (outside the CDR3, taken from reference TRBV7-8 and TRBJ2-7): GAGVSQSPRYKVAKRGQDVALRCDPISGHVSLFWYQQALGQGPEFLTYFQNEAQLDKSGLPSDRFFAERPEGSVSTLKIQRTQQEDSAVYLCASSLHTLYEQYFGPGTRLTVT.

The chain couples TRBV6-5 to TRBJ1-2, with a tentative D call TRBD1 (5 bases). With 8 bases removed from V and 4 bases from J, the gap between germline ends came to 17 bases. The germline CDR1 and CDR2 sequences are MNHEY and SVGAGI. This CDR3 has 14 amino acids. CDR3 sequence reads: CASSEGDLSYGYTF. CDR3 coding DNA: TGTGCCAGCTCGGAAGGGGACCTTTCCTATGGCTACACCTTC.

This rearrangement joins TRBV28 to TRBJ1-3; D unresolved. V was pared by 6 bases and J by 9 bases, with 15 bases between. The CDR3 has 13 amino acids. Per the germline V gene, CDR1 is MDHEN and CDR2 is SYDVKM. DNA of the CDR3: TGTGCCAGCAGCCTTCCCCAGTGGGCCACCATATATTTT. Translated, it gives CASSLPQWATIYF.

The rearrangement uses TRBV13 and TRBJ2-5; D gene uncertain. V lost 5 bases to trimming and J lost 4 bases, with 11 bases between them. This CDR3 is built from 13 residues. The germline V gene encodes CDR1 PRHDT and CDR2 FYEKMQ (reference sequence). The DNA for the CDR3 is TGTGCCAGCAGCATCGTGTCACGAGAGACCCAGTACTTC. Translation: CASSIVSRETQYF.

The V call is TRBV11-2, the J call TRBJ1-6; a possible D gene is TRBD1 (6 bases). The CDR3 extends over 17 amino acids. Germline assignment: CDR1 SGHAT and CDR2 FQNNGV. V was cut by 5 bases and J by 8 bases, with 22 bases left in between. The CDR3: CASSLGGGLPVDSPLHF. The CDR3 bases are TGTGCCAGCAGCCTCGGAGGGGGATTGCCTGTGGATTCACCCCTCCACTTT.

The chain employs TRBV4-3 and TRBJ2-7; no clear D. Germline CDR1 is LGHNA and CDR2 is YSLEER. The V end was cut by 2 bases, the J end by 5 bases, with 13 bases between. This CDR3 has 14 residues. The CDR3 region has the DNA TGCGCCAGCAGCCAATGGTACCCCCCCCACGAGCAGTACTTC. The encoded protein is CASSQWYPPHEQYF.

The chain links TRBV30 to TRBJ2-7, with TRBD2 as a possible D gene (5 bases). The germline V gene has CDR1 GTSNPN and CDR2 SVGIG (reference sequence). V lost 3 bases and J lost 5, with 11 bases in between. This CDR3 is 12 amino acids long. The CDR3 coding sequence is TGTGCCTGGAGCAGCCAGCGGCACGAGCAGTACTTC. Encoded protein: CAWSSQRHEQYF.

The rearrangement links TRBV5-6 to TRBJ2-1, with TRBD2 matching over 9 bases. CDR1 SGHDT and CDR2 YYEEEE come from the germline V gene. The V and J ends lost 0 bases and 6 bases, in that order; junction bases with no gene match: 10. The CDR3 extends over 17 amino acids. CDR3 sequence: CASSLARGGAVGNEQFF. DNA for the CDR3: TGTGCCAGCAGCTTGGCCCGCGGGGGGGCCGTAGGCAATGAGCAGTTCTTC.

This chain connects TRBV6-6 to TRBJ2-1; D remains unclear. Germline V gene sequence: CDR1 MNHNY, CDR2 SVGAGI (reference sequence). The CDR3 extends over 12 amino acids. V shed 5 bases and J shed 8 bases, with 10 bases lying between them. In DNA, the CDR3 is TGTGCCAGCAGTCCTGGTCGGCATGAGCAGTTCTTC. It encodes CASSPGRHEQFF.

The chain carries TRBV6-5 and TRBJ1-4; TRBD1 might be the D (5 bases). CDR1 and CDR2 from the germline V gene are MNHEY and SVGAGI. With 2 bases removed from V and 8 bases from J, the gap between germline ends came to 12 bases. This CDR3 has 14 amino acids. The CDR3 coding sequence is TGTGCCAGCAGTTACGGGGGAGTTCGGGAAAAACTGTTTTTT. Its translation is CASSYGGVREKLFF.

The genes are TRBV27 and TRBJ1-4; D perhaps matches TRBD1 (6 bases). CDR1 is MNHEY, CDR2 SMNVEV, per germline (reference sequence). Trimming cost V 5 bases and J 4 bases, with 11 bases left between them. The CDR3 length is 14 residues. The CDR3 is CASSGGWDNEKLFF. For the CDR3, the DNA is TGTGCCAGCAGTGGGGGCTGGGATAATGAAAAACTGTTTTTT.

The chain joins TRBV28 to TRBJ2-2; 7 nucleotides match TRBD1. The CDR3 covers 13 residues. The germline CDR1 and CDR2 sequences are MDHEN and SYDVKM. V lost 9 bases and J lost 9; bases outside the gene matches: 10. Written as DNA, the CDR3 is TGTGCCAGTAAGGGGACAGTTCATTGGGAGCTGTTTTTT. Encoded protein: CASKGTVHWELFF.

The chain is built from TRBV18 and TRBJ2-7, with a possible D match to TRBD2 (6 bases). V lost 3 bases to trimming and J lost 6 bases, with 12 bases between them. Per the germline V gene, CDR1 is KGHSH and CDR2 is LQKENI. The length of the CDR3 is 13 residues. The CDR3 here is CASSPPLALEQYF. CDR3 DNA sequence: TGTGCCAGCTCACCCCCCCTAGCGCTCGAGCAGTACTTC.

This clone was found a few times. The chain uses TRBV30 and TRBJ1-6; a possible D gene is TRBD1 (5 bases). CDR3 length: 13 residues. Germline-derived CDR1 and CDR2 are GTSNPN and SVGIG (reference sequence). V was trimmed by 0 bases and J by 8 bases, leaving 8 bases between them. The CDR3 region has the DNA TGTGCCTGGAGTGTGGTCAGGGATTCACCCCTCCACTTT. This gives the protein CAWSVVRDSPLHF.

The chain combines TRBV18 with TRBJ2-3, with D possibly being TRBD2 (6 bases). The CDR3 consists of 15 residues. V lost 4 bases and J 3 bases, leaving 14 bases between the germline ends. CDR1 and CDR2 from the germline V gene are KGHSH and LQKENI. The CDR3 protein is CASSLIGGKTDTQYF. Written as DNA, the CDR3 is TGTGCCAGCTCACTGATCGGAGGGAAGACAGATACGCAGTATTTT.